The 10 T cell receptor beta chains below come from one sample, sequenced in a study of CD8 T cells in Susac syndrome. With random hexamers, reverse transcription was performed on 0.5 to 1 ug of RNA. TCRdb redid the calling of the immunoSEQ multiplex PCR reads with MiXCR, one entry per CDR3 protein. There are just over 300,000 distinct CDR3 sequences in the sample; approximately 90% occur only once, and roughly 0.07% lies in the top ten. Input material: CD4+ T cells from PBMCs. The receptors stem from a human donor with multiple sclerosis.

The gene calls are TRBV19 and TRBJ1-2; D perhaps matches TRBD1 (5 bases). The CDR3 is made up of 17 amino acids. Deletions cut 7 bases from V and 1 base from J, with 22 bases between. Germline CDR1 reads LNHDA; CDR2 reads SQIVND (reference sequence). Here the CDR3 reads CASIRPPRGPLNYGYTF. Written as DNA, the CDR3 is TGTGCCAGTATAAGGCCTCCCCGGGGACCTCTTAACTATGGCTACACCTTC.

The chain combines TRBV2 with TRBJ2-7; D is unresolved. The CDR3 contains 14 residues. Deletions cut 4 bases from V and 0 bases from J, with 10 bases between. Germline V gives CDR1 SNHLY, CDR2 FYNNEI. The CDR3 protein is CASSVRSSSYEQYF. The CDR3 nucleotides read TGTGCCAGCAGTGTCCGAAGTAGCTCCTACGAGCAGTACTTC.

This chain links TRBV6-5 with TRBJ1-1, with TRBD1 identical over 8 bases. The CDR3 sequence is 13 residues long. CDR1 MNHEY and CDR2 SVGAGI come from the germline V gene. V shed 5 bases, J shed 4 bases, and the junction held 3 bases outside the gene matches. CDR3 protein: CASSRTGSTEAFF. The CDR3 DNA sequence: TGTGCCAGCAGTCGGACAGGGAGCACTGAAGCTTTCTTT.

The gene calls are TRBV5-1 and TRBJ2-1, with 14 bases fitting TRBD2. CDR1 and CDR2 (germline): SGHRS, YFSETQ. The CDR3 has 14 residues. J gave up 7 bases and V 4 bases, and 1 base lay outside the gene matches. CDR3 region: CASSRTSGRNEQFF. CDR3 sequence (DNA): TGCGCCAGCAGCCGGACTAGCGGGAGGAATGAGCAGTTCTTC.

The V and J genes are TRBV7-9 and TRBJ2-2; 7 nucleotides line up with TRBD1. Germline V gives CDR1 SEHNR, CDR2 FQNEAQ (reference sequence). V shed 6 bases and J 0 bases; nucleotides not matched to a gene: 4. This CDR3 contains 15 residues. In DNA form, the CDR3 reads TGTGCCAGCAGTAGGACAGGACCGAACACCGGGGAGCTGTTTTTT. Its translation: CASSRTGPNTGELFF.

The chain combines TRBV3-1 with TRBJ1-5; D is perhaps TRBD1 (6 bases). CDR1 is LGHDT and CDR2 is YNNKEL in the germline V gene (reference sequence). Trimming took 3 bases from V and 0 from J, leaving 6 bases between them. The CDR3 is 14 amino acids. The CDR3 DNA follows: TGTGCCAGCAGCCAGGACAGTAGCAATCAGCCCCAGCATTTT. Translation gives CASSQDSSNQPQHF. The entire variable domain, with the rest obtained from reference TRBV3-1 and TRBJ1-5, is as follows: DTAVSQTPKYLVTQMGNDKSIKCEQNLGHDTMYWYKQDSKKFLKIMFSYNNKELIINETVPNRFSPKSPDKAHLNLHINSLELGDSAVYFCASSQDSSNQPQHFGDGTRLSIL.

The chain employs TRBV30 and TRBJ1-2; 8 bases are shared with TRBD1. Germline assignment: CDR1 GTSNPN and CDR2 SVGIG (reference sequence). Unmatched junction bases numbered 6, after V lost 5 bases and J lost 4 bases. The CDR3 covers 13 residues. CDR3 in DNA: TGTGCCTGGGACAGGGGCGACTTCTATGGCTACACCTTC. It translates to CAWDRGDFYGYTF.

The chain links TRBV20-1 to TRBJ2-7, with 7 positions matching TRBD1. Germline V CDR1 and CDR2: DFQATT, SNEGSKA (reference sequence). CDR3 length equals 13 residues. J was trimmed by 5 bases and V by 2 bases; bases with no gene match: 6. The CDR3, as DNA: TGCAGTGCTAGATTTAGGGGGCGCCACGAGCAGTACTTC. Amino acid sequence: CSARFRGRHEQYF.

This rearrangement joins TRBV4-1 to TRBJ2-3; D is unresolved. Germline V gene sequence: CDR1 MGHRA, CDR2 YSYEKL. V was cut by 4 bases and J by 1 base, with 6 bases left in between. The CDR3 runs to 13 residues. The CDR3 DNA follows: TGCGCCAGCAGCCTGTTTGGCACAGATACGCAGTATTTT. This translates into CASSLFGTDTQYF.

This clonotype was detected only once. V usage is TRBV5-6 and J usage is TRBJ2-6; D may be TRBD1 (7 bases). The length of the CDR3 is 11 residues. V dropped 2 bases and J dropped 16 bases, with 10 bases sitting between them. Germline V gene lookup returns CDR1 SGHDT and CDR2 YYEEEE. The chain's CDR3 is CASSFAGGLTF. In DNA, the CDR3 is TGTGCCAGCAGCTTTGCAGGGGGGCTGACTTTC.